This is a list of T cell receptor beta chains from one sample in a study of response to subunit inactivated influenza vaccine. One entry per CDR3 protein, called by TCRdb with MiXCR from the RT-PCR reads. The sample lists about 780,000 distinct CDR3 sequences; less than 20% were seen once. Sequenced here: PBMCs from blood, sampled about 5 days after vaccination. These receptors all come from a man in his fifties who received an inactivated influenza vaccine. CDR3s include the opening cysteine and the closing phenylalanine or tryptophan. D genes are given only for firm matches. The listing skips clone size in some rows; elsewhere it reads once, few, many or a size class.

V	size	D	J	CDR3	DNA
TRBV12-3/TRBV12-4	many	-	TRBJ1-6	CASSFGQNNSPLHF	TGTGCCAGCAGTTTCGGACAGAATAATTCACCCCTCCACTTT
TRBV4-2	-	TRBD2	TRBJ2-1	CASSQNRGLFSDNEQFF	TGTGCCAGCAGCCAAAACCGGGGACTATTTTCCGACAATGAGCAGTTCTTC
TRBV7-6	-	TRBD2	TRBJ2-7	CASSLEAGGIYEQYF	TGTGCCAGCAGCTTAGAGGCGGGAGGGATCTACGAGCAGTACTTC
TRBV5-1	many	-	TRBJ2-6	CASSLDNSGANVLTF	TGCGCCAGCAGCTTGGACAACTCTGGGGCCAACGTCCTGACTTTC
TRBV20-1	-	-	TRBJ1-1	CSASQPSTEAFF	TGCAGTGCTAGCCAGCCGAGCACTGAAGCTTTCTTT
TRBV15	few	TRBD1	TRBJ2-7	CATSRDGTGSREQYF	TGTGCCACCAGCAGAGATGGGACAGGGTCGCGGGAGCAGTACTTC
TRBV5-1	-	-	TRBJ2-1	CASSMRQGRREQFF	TGCGCCAGCAGCATGCGGCAGGGCCGCCGGGAGCAGTTCTTC
TRBV5-8	-	-	TRBJ1-1	CASSWGGAPTAFF	TGTGCCAGCAGCTGGGGGGGGGCACCCACCGCTTTCTTT
TRBV20-1	few	TRBD2	TRBJ2-1	CSAHTSGRALTYNEQFF	TGCAGTGCTCACACTAGCGGGAGGGCCCTAACCTACAATGAGCAGTTCTTC
TRBV7-2	few	-	TRBJ1-6	CASSLRQGYNSPLHF	TGTGCCAGCAGCTTAAGGCAGGGGTATAATTCACCCCTCCACTTT
TRBV20-1	-	-	TRBJ2-3	CSGVRSTDTQYF	TGCAGTGGAGTGAGGAGCACAGATACGCAGTATTTT
TRBV7-8	-	-	TRBJ2-7	CASSLEGFQAYEQYF	TGTGCCAGCAGCTTAGAGGGATTCCAGGCCTACGAGCAGTACTTC
TRBV20-1	-	TRBD1	TRBJ1-2	CSADRDRLNYGYTF	TGCAGTGCTGACCGGGACAGGCTTAACTATGGCTACACCTTC
TRBV18	few	-	TRBJ2-3	CASSPPSIDTQYF	TGTGCCAGCTCACCACCGTCTATAGATACGCAGTATTTT
TRBV6-2/TRBV6-3	many	TRBD2	TRBJ2-1	CASSRAGGYNEQFF	TGTGCCAGCAGTCGGGCGGGGGGTTACAATGAGCAGTTCTTC
TRBV7-2	few	-	TRBJ2-1	CASSTRDKDNEQFF	TGTGCCAGCAGCACCCGGGACAAAGACAATGAGCAGTTCTTC
TRBV6-2/TRBV6-3	few	TRBD2	TRBJ2-7	CASSSGTSGPYEQYF	TGTGCCAGCAGTTCCGGGACTAGCGGACCCTACGAGCAGTACTTC
TRBV19	-	TRBD1	TRBJ1-1	CASSAQGAVTEAFF	TGTGCCAGTAGTGCACAGGGGGCAGTCACTGAAGCTTTCTTT
TRBV5-1	-	-	TRBJ2-3	CASSLGGMKDTQYF	TGCGCCAGCAGCTTGGGAGGGATGAAAGATACGCAGTATTTT
TRBV20-1	-	-	TRBJ1-6	CSARAANSPLHF	TGCAGTGCTAGAGCGGCCAATTCACCCCTCCACTTT
TRBV20-1	few	TRBD2	TRBJ2-1	CSARRLADFSYNEQFF	TGCAGTGCTAGAAGACTAGCGGACTTTTCCTACAATGAGCAGTTCTTC
TRBV7-9	once	TRBD2	TRBJ2-5	CASSLEGTSAETQYF	TGTGCCAGCAGCTTAGAAGGGACTAGCGCTGAGACCCAGTACTTC
TRBV5-1	few	-	TRBJ2-3	CASRRDTVSTDTQYF	TGCGCCAGCAGGCGGGACACCGTGAGCACAGATACGCAGTATTTT
TRBV27	-	-	TRBJ1-5	CASSWASSNKPQHF	TGTGCCAGCAGTTGGGCAAGTAGCAATAAGCCCCAGCATTTT
TRBV6-6	few	-	TRBJ2-7	CASSYEYYEQYF	TGTGCCAGCAGTTACGAGTACTACGAGCAGTACTTC
TRBV5-1	many	-	TRBJ2-2	CASSSPGLRITSNTGELFF	TGCGCCAGCAGCTCCCCGGGACTGAGGATTACCTCGAACACCGGGGAGCTGTTTTTT
TRBV20-1	few	-	TRBJ1-1	CSARDGTGARMNTEAFF	TGCAGTGCTAGAGATGGGACTGGCGCCCGCATGAACACTGAAGCTTTCTTT
TRBV20-1	-	-	TRBJ2-7	CSAPNRGGAYYEQYF	TGCAGTGCTCCGAACAGAGGGGGGGCCTACTACGAGCAGTACTTC
TRBV14	-	TRBD2	TRBJ2-7	CASSQLAGRNEQYF	TGTGCCAGCAGCCAACTAGCGGGGAGGAACGAGCAGTACTTC
TRBV5-1	-	TRBD2	TRBJ2-7	CASSLESRGLAVEQYF	TGCGCCAGCAGCTTGGAGTCTAGGGGACTAGCGGTGGAGCAGTACTTC
TRBV6-2/TRBV6-3	few	TRBD1	TRBJ2-7	CASSYTGQGARGRRFYEQYF	TGTGCCAGCAGTTACACCGGACAGGGCGCGCGTGGGCGTCGATTCTACGAGCAGTACTTC
TRBV5-1	-	TRBD2	TRBJ2-1	CASSYLAGGSFPEQFF	TGCGCCAGCAGCTATCTAGCGGGAGGGTCTTTTCCTGAGCAGTTCTTC
TRBV6-2/TRBV6-3	-	TRBD2	TRBJ2-3	CASSYSRGGVTDTQYF	TGTGCCAGCAGTTACTCCCGGGGGGGAGTCACAGATACGCAGTATTTT